This T cell receptor (beta chain) was captured by sequencing in a study of patients and donors after allogeneic stem cell transplantation. The CDR3 spans 15 residues. The germline V and J ends were trimmed by 3 bases and 3 bases, with 12 bases remaining between them. Germline V gene sequence: CDR1 SGHNT, CDR2 YYREEE (reference sequence). TCRdb reanalysed the RT-PCR reads using MiXCR and keeps one entry per CDR3 protein. The sample contains roughly 230,000 distinct CDR3 sequences, about 14% of which appear only once. The V gene is TRBV5-4, the J gene TRBJ1-4, with D possibly TRBD1 on 6 matching bases. The receptor's source is a human donor who was either an allogeneic HSCT recipient or a stem cell or donor lymphocyte infusion donor (not recorded which). It is not recorded whose cells these are; they may come from a transplant donor. Sequencing used blood, either unsorted or a sorted T cell fraction (not recorded which). This chain's CDR3 is CASSYGTRANEKLFF. The CDR3 DNA reads as TGTGCCAGCAGCTATGGGACACGGGCTAATGAAAAACTGTTTTTT.